These 12 T cell receptor beta chains were all obtained from the same sample, sequenced in a study of OX40 agonist ivuxolimab in advanced cancers. The assay was immunoSEQ multiplex PCR, and TCRdb's table has in-frame clones only and misses some. The repertoire consists of approximately 10,000 clones, with under 80% occurring once and the leading ten covering 46%. Material: CD4+ or CD8+ T cells sorted from blood, obtained in a trial of the OX40 agonist ivuxolimab. These receptors were collected from an adult with an advanced solid tumor such as melanoma, head and neck, liver or kidney cancer.

CDR3 in DNA: TGTGCCAGCAGCCCGGGAGGGCTGTCAGATACGCAGTATTTT. It translates to CASSPGGLSDTQYF. The chain has TRBV5-4 and TRBJ2-3; TRBD2 matches 8 bases. Trimming removed 4 bases from V and 4 bases from J; junction bases left unmatched: 5. The CDR3 sequence is 14 residues long. Germline-derived CDR1 and CDR2 are SGHNT and YYREEE (reference sequence). The variable domain in full, completed from reference TRBV5-4 and TRBJ2-3, reads ETGVTQSPTHLIKTRGQQVTLRCSSQSGHNTVSWYQQALGQGPQFIFQYYREEENGRGNFPPRFSGLQFPNYSSELNVNALELDDSALYLCASSPGGLSDTQYFGPGTRLTVL.

V and J are TRBV5-5 and TRBJ2-3; TRBD2 agrees at 7 bases. The CDR3 has 17 amino acids. Trimming at V came to 5 bases and at J to 2 bases, leaving 14 bases not matched to a gene. CDR1 and CDR2 (germline): SGHKS, YYEKEE (reference sequence). CDR3 sequence: CASRLGPRERVTDTQYF. The CDR3 DNA reads as TGTGCCAGCAGGCTAGGACCGCGGGAGCGAGTCACAGATACGCAGTATTTT.

This clone was found a few times. This chain connects TRBV15 to TRBJ2-5; 7 bases are a match to TRBD2. CDR3 length: 15 residues. Germline loops: CDR1 LNHNV, CDR2 YYDKDF (reference sequence). The V and J ends lost 8 bases and 1 base, in that order; junction bases with no gene match: 10. The CDR3 bases are TGTGCCACCTCACGGACTAGTATCGCCCAAGAGACCCAGTACTTC. Translation gives CATSRTSIAQETQYF.

This clone was seen a few times. The chain combines TRBV5-6 with TRBJ2-7; D gene unclear. Trimming cost V 0 bases and J 3 bases, with 4 bases left between them. The CDR3 has 12 amino acids. Germline assignment: CDR1 SGHDT and CDR2 YYEEEE. In DNA, the CDR3 is TGTGCCAGCAGCTTGGCAAACTACGAGCAGTACTTC. Amino acids: CASSLANYEQYF. Full variable domain (outside the CDR3, taken from reference TRBV5-6 and TRBJ2-7): DAGVTQSPTHLIKTRGQQVTLRCSPKSGHDTVSWYQQALGQGPQFIFQYYEEEERQRGNFPDRFSGHQFPNYSSELNVNALLLGDSALYLCASSLANYEQYFGPGTRLTVT.

The chain has TRBV19 and TRBJ2-2; possibly TRBD1 for D (6 bases). Germline lookup yields CDR1 LNHDA and CDR2 SQIVND (reference sequence). V was trimmed by 7 bases and J by 7 bases, leaving 13 bases between them. There are 13 residues in the CDR3. DNA of the CDR3: TGTGCCAGTAATGAACAGGGATTCGGGGAGCTGTTTTTT. Residues: CASNEQGFGELFF.

The chain employs TRBV2 and TRBJ2-1, with D possibly called TRBD1 or TRBD2 (5 bases each). The CDR3 is 15 amino acids. V was trimmed by 1 base and J by 0 bases, leaving 7 bases between them. The germline V gene encodes CDR1 SNHLY and CDR2 FYNNEI. As DNA, the CDR3 is TGTGCCAGCAGTGAAGGGGACCGCTCCTACAATGAGCAGTTCTTC. Translating it yields CASSEGDRSYNEQFF.

The rearrangement uses TRBV7-6 and TRBJ2-1; 9 bases line up with TRBD2. Germline V lookup: CDR1 SGHVS, CDR2 FNYEAQ. The length of the CDR3 is 20 residues. After removal of 5 bases from V and 2 bases from J, the junction contained 19 bases not matched to a gene. CDR3 coding DNA: TGTGCCAGCAGCCAAGAGTTTGGGACTAGCTTAGGAGTCCCCTACAATGAGCAGTTCTTC. This codes for CASSQEFGTSLGVPYNEQFF.

The chain links TRBV7-8 to TRBJ2-3; no reliable D call. V gave up 5 bases and J gave up 2 bases, with 20 bases separating them. The CDR3 has 17 amino acids. Germline V CDR1 and CDR2: SGHVS, FQNEAQ. CDR3 nucleotide sequence: TGTGCCAGCAGCCTCGCAATGATTGGCGTGGTCACAGATACGCAGTATTTT. Its protein is CASSLAMIGVVTDTQYF.

The genes are TRBV7-6 and TRBJ2-7; D gene uncertain. V was clipped by 7 bases and J by 3 bases, with 13 bases between them. CDR3 length equals 13 residues. Germline V CDR1 and CDR2: SGHVS, FNYEAQ. CDR3 sequence (DNA): TGTGCCAGCACCCAGACTGATCACTACGAGCAGTACTTC. This encodes CASTQTDHYEQYF.

The rearrangement joins TRBV27 to TRBJ2-7; possible D gene TRBD2, 6 bases. Trimming cost V 5 bases and J 3 bases, with 14 bases left between them. The CDR3 has 14 amino acids. CDR1 MNHEY and CDR2 SMNVEV come from the germline V gene (reference sequence). The DNA of the CDR3 is TGTGCCAGCAGTCGTAGCGGCGCCAGCTACGAGCAGTACTTC. It yields the protein CASSRSGASYEQYF.

The V and J genes are TRBV28 and TRBJ2-7, with D perhaps TRBD1 (5 bases). Germline lookup yields CDR1 MDHEN and CDR2 SYDVKM. The CDR3 is made up of 13 amino acids. Trimming removed 2 bases from V and 6 bases from J, with 11 bases in between. The CDR3 is CASSLGSGREQYF. The CDR3 coding sequence is TGTGCCAGCAGTTTAGGGTCAGGGCGCGAGCAGTACTTC.

V usage is TRBV9 and J usage is TRBJ1-1; D gene uncertain. CDR1 is SGDLS, CDR2 YYNGEE, per germline. Trimming stripped 0 bases from V and 0 bases from J, with 9 bases between. CDR3 length: 15 amino acids. The CDR3 DNA follows: TGTGCCAGCAGCGTAGCCGCAGAAATGAACACTGAAGCTTTCTTT. This sequence encodes CASSVAAEMNTEAFF.